The T cell receptor beta chain described here comes from a study of cytomegalovirus exposure and HLA in healthy donors. Study results and limitations: In vitro confirmation showed three CMV-associated chains to be CMV antigen specific.

PCR primers comprised 60 Vbeta and 13 Jbeta primers. Clones were sequenced by immunoSEQ multiplex PCR, and TCRdb holds only the in-frame ones, with some missing. The table records some 120,000 clones, more than 65% of them present only once. The CDR3 consists of 15 residues. Germline loops: CDR1 SGHDN, CDR2 FVKESK. This clone was seen only once. The antigen is not known. Relative to the germline gene, one junction end is altered; a read error may explain this. The specimen sequenced was PBMCs. This chain uses TRBV14 with TRBJ2-1; a weak D match, TRBD2 (6 bases). This TCR came from a human donor in good health. DNA for the CDR3: TGTGCCAGCAGCCAATCTTGGGGTCGGCAGGACTATAAGCTCTTC. Encoded protein: CASSQSWGRQDYKLF.